This TCR beta chain came from a study of shared clonotypes between healthy human individuals. A word on this clone: The antigen is undetermined.

Overall study findings and caveats: Of the naive CD4 clonotypes, around 5.2% were shared across a few donors. The study's rarefaction showed incomplete sorted-subset sequencing despite large depth.

Produced via immunoSEQ multiplex PCR; TCRdb's table is partial and in-frame only. Among about 1,900,000 clones listed, about 95% were seen once. CD45RO-negative CD8 cells positively selected for CCR7 made up the naive population, which excluded terminally differentiated effector memory CD45RA+ cells. The clonotype originates from a man between 18 and 29 years old in good health. Sequenced material: naive CD8+ T cells sorted from blood.

In DNA form, the CDR3 reads TGTGCCAGCAGCCCCCTTGGCTCTGTTAGAGGGAATTCACCCCTCCACTTT. As protein: CASSPLGSVRGNSPLHF. This rearrangement joins TRBV28 to TRBJ1-6; no clear D. CDR1 is MDHEN, CDR2 SYDVKM, per germline. This CDR3 is 17 amino acids long. V lost 6 bases and J lost 7, with 22 bases in between.